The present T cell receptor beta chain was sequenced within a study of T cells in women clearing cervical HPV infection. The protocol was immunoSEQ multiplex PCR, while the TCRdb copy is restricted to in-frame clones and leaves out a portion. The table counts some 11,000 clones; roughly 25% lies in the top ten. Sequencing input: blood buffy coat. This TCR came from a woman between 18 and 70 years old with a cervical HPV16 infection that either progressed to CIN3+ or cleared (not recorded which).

The CDR3 sequence is CAWSAHYGYTF. CDR3 bases read: TGTGCCTGGAGTGCCCATTATGGC. V gene TRBV30 combines with J gene TRBJ1-2; D not resolved. Read sequence stops 3 residues before the CDR3 end, and the germline J gene provides the missing end. Germline V CDR1 and CDR2: GTSNPN, SVGIG (reference sequence). This CDR3 comprises 11 residues. The V and J ends lost 1 base and 5 bases respectively, with 5 bases between them.